The next 28 T cell receptor beta chains were all read from a single sample in a study of blood T cells in healthy people across ages. With a J-beta primer mix and a sample-barcoded 5' primer, a second PCR ran roughly 6 to 12 cycles. TCRdb re-derived calls from the 5' RACE reads in MiXCR, one entry per CDR3 protein. The sample lists almost 300,000 distinct CDR3 sequences, around 27% occurring once. Sequenced: blood. The origin of the receptors is a woman aged 70-85 years in good health.

The chain uses TRBV29-1 and TRBJ2-5; the D is unclear. Germline CDR1 SQVTM, CDR2 ANQGSEA. CDR3 size: 11 residues. V lost 3 bases and J 7 bases, leaving 9 bases between the germline ends. In nucleotides, the CDR3 is TGCAGCGTTGAGTTAAGTGGGACCCAGTACTTC. It yields the protein CSVELSGTQYF.

The V and J genes are TRBV6-1 and TRBJ2-7, with D perhaps TRBD1 (6 bases). Between the trimmed V and J ends, which lost 11 bases and 2 bases, there was a span of 19 bases. The CDR3 is 14 amino acids. In germline, CDR1 is MNHNS, CDR2 SASEGT. CDR3 bases: TGTGCCGTAAATCAAGACAGGCGGCCCTACGAGCAGTACTTC. This encodes CAVNQDRRPYEQYF.

This clonotype occurred once. V is TRBV4-2 and J is TRBJ2-3, with D unclear. The CDR3 totals 13 residues. Germline CDR1 and CDR2: LGHNA and YNFKEQ. The germline V and J ends were trimmed by 1 base and 2 bases, with 4 bases remaining between them. DNA for the CDR3: TGTGCCAGCAGCCAAGGGGTCACAGATACGCAGTATTTT. Translating it yields CASSQGVTDTQYF.

V and J are TRBV4-1 and TRBJ2-7, with 10 bases that match TRBD2. Germline trimming cut 1 base from V and 3 bases from J; bases unmatched to any gene: 9. The germline CDR1 and CDR2 sequences are MGHRA and YSYEKL. The CDR3 is 17 residues long. The CDR3 sequence is CASSQVFLAGAVYEQYF. The CDR3 nucleotides read TGCGCCAGCAGCCAAGTCTTCCTAGCGGGAGCGGTCTACGAGCAGTACTTC.

This clonotype was observed a few times. V is TRBV20-1 and J is TRBJ2-1; 7 bases are shared with TRBD2. J was trimmed by 4 bases and V by 0 bases; bases with no gene match: 6. CDR3 length: 15 amino acids. Germline loops: CDR1 DFQATT, CDR2 SNEGSKA (reference sequence). The CDR3 region is CSARDIERDYNEQFF. The CDR3 DNA reads as TGCAGTGCTAGAGATATCGAGCGGGATTACAATGAGCAGTTCTTC.

This clonotype has only a few counts. The V and J genes are TRBV6-1 and TRBJ2-3; D unclear. V lost 1 base and J 6 bases, leaving 8 bases between the germline ends. Germline V lookup: CDR1 MNHNS, CDR2 SASEGT. The CDR3 extends over 13 amino acids. DNA of the CDR3: TGTGCCAGCAGTGAAGGTTACATGGATACGCAGTATTTT. This encodes CASSEGYMDTQYF.

This clonotype came up a few times. This chain connects TRBV7-2 to TRBJ2-2, with D unclear. V was pared by 2 bases and J by 1 base, with 8 bases between. The germline V gene has CDR1 SGHTA and CDR2 FQGNSA. The CDR3 contains 15 residues. The CDR3 protein is CASSLMPGNTGELFF. The CDR3 region has the DNA TGTGCCAGCAGCTTAATGCCGGGGAACACCGGGGAGCTGTTTTTT.

The rearrangement joins TRBV20-1 to TRBJ2-5; 9 positions match TRBD2. The J call may be incorrect, as the DNA end agrees better with TRBJ2-1. This CDR3 has 14 residues. Germline CDR1 is DFQATT and CDR2 is SNEGSKA (reference sequence). CDR3 region: CSARISGGQHEQFF. CDR3 nucleotides: TGCAGTGCTAGAATTAGCGGGGGTCAGCATGAGCAGTTCTTC.

This clonotype was recorded a few times. The CDR3 protein is CASSQRLATNEKLFF. The CDR3 nucleotides read TGCGCCAGCAGCCAACGTTTGGCGACGAATGAAAAACTGTTTTTT. The chain couples TRBV4-3 to TRBJ1-4; D ambiguous. Germline lookup yields CDR1 LGHNA and CDR2 YSLEER. Trimming shortened V by 2 bases and J by 5 bases, and 12 bases separated the two germline ends. The CDR3 length is 15 residues.

This clonotype showed up many times. J is TRBJ2-1 and V is TRBV5-1; D is perhaps TRBD2 (6 bases). Germline V gene lookup returns CDR1 SGHRS and CDR2 YFSETQ. The CDR3 is made up of 15 amino acids. Trimming removed 3 bases at V and 1 base at J, with 11 bases between. The CDR3 DNA sequence: TGCGCCAGCAGCTCGGGAGTAGGGTCCTACAATGAGCAGTTCTTC. Translated: CASSSGVGSYNEQFF. The complete variable domain, with remaining parts taken from reference TRBV5-1 and TRBJ2-1, reads KAGVTQTPRYLIKTRGQQVTLSCSPISGHRSVSWYQQTPGQGLQFLFEYFSETQRNKGNFPGRFSGRQFSNSRSEMNVSTLELGDSALYLCASSSGVGSYNEQFFGPGTRLTVL.

The chain is built from TRBV3-1 and TRBJ1-4; TRBD1 matches 7 bases. Germline V gives CDR1 LGHDT, CDR2 YNNKEL (reference sequence). J gave up 11 bases and V 4 bases, and 4 bases lay outside the gene matches. The CDR3 totals 12 residues. CDR3 in DNA: TGTGCCAGCAGCCGTATACAGGGGAAACTGTTTTTT. Residues: CASSRIQGKLFF.

The genes are TRBV7-2 and TRBJ2-4; D remains unclear. The CDR3 is made up of 13 amino acids. Germline V CDR1 and CDR2: SGHTA, FQGNSA. Trimming shortened V by 6 bases and J by 1 base, and 7 bases separated the two germline ends. CDR3 loop: CASREAAKNIQYF. CDR3 DNA sequence: TGTGCCAGCAGAGAGGCGGCCAAAAACATTCAGTACTTC.

This rearrangement joins TRBV6-6 to TRBJ1-2; weak D call: TRBD1 (5 bases). The CDR3 contains 16 residues. V was clipped by 5 bases and J by 4 bases, with 20 bases between them. Germline CDR1 MNHNY, CDR2 SVGAGI (reference sequence). The CDR3 nucleotides read TGTGCCAGCAGTCATCCTCCGGGGCCGGGATCCTATGGCTACACCTTC. Protein sequence: CASSHPPGPGSYGYTF.

The V gene is TRBV20-1, the J gene TRBJ1-5; D gene unclear. Between the trimmed V and J ends, which lost 3 bases and 4 bases, there was a span of 10 bases. This CDR3 has 13 amino acids. The germline V gene has CDR1 DFQATT and CDR2 SNEGSKA (reference sequence). CDR3 DNA: TGCAGTGCTAGGGGTCCGGTGAATCAGCCCCAGCATTTT. Its protein product is CSARGPVNQPQHF.

In this sample, this clonotype turned up a few times. The chain uses TRBV6-5 and TRBJ1-2; 10 bases line up with TRBD1. The V and J ends lost 0 bases and 8 bases, in that order; junction bases with no gene match: 12. CDR3 length equals 17 residues. Germline lookup yields CDR1 MNHEY and CDR2 SVGAGI. The CDR3 loop reads CASSYSNQRDRGGGYTF. The CDR3 DNA sequence: TGTGCCAGCAGTTACTCAAACCAACGGGACAGGGGTGGGGGCTACACCTTC.

The chain is built from TRBV20-1 and TRBJ1-5; 7 bases map to TRBD1. This CDR3 comprises 15 residues. Trimming at V came to 4 bases and at J to 2 bases, leaving 8 bases not matched to a gene. Germline assignment: CDR1 DFQATT and CDR2 SNEGSKA (reference sequence). This CDR3 is CSAISPGGGNQPQHF. CDR3 DNA sequence: TGCAGTGCTATCAGCCCAGGGGGGGGCAATCAGCCCCAGCATTTT.

This sequence joins TRBV29-1 and TRBJ2-7; maybe TRBD1 (7 bases). Germline V gene data show CDR1 as SQVTM and CDR2 as ANQGSEA. The CDR3 totals 14 residues. The V end lost 2 bases, the J end lost 4 bases, and 15 bases lay between the germline ends. The DNA for the CDR3 is TGCAGCGTTGAATGGGACAGTGGGACTTACGAGCAGTACTTC. This codes for CSVEWDSGTYEQYF.

The chain is built from TRBV19 and TRBJ2-2; no firm D call. The germline V gene encodes CDR1 LNHDA and CDR2 SQIVND (reference sequence). The CDR3 sequence is 13 residues long. Trimming shortened V by 6 bases and J by 4 bases, and 9 bases separated the two germline ends. The CDR3 sequence: CASRARSTGELFF. In DNA form, the CDR3 reads TGTGCCAGTAGGGCGCGGAGCACCGGGGAGCTGTTTTTT.

Only a few counts were recorded for this clonotype. This chain links TRBV20-1 with TRBJ2-2; D is perhaps TRBD1 or TRBD2 (6 bases each). V was shortened by 5 bases and J by 5 bases, with 18 bases between the two germline ends. Germline CDR1 DFQATT, CDR2 SNEGSKA (reference sequence). This CDR3 comprises 15 residues. The DNA for the CDR3 is TGCAGTGCTCCCGTGGAGGGGGTCGGAACCGGGGAGCTGTTTTTT. Its translation: CSAPVEGVGTGELFF.

The chain recombines TRBV29-1 with TRBJ1-1, with D tentatively TRBD1 (6 bases). V lost 4 bases and J 1 base, leaving 10 bases between the germline ends. This CDR3 comprises 13 residues. Germline V lookup: CDR1 SQVTM, CDR2 ANQGSEA. CDR3 residues: CSVVGGANTEAFF. CDR3 DNA sequence: TGCAGCGTTGTGGGGGGGGCGAACACTGAAGCTTTCTTT.

V usage is TRBV12-3 or TRBV12-4 and J usage is TRBJ1-1; 9 nucleotides match TRBD1. The CDR3 runs 14 residues. Unmatched junction bases numbered 6, after V lost 6 bases and J lost 4 bases. In DNA, the CDR3 is TGTGCCAGCAGGGTACAGGGGGCGGGCACTGAAGCTTTCTTT. This translates into CASRVQGAGTEAFF.

This clonotype was counted a few times. This chain links TRBV4-2 with TRBJ1-6; unclear D gene. This CDR3 contains 17 residues. V lost 0 bases to trimming and J lost 2 bases, with 11 bases between them. The germline V gene has CDR1 LGHNA and CDR2 YNFKEQ. CDR3 in DNA: TGTGCCAGCAGCCAAGAGGGCGGACGGGCCTATAATTCACCCCTCCACTTT. Encoded protein: CASSQEGGRAYNSPLHF.

This chain joins TRBV20-1 and TRBJ1-1; D is undetermined. The CDR3 loop spans 13 amino acids. The germline V gene encodes CDR1 DFQATT and CDR2 SNEGSKA (reference sequence). V lost 6 bases and J lost 6, with 17 bases in between. CDR3: CSANGPIGSEAFF. CDR3 nucleotide sequence: TGCAGTGCGAACGGACCGATCGGCTCTGAAGCTTTCTTT.

The chain combines TRBV6-2 or TRBV6-3 with TRBJ1-5; the D is unclear. Deletions cut 5 bases from V and 6 bases from J, with 20 bases between. Germline CDR1 is MNHEY and CDR2 is SVGEGT. CDR3 length: 16 residues. This chain's CDR3 is CASSRENKGRSQPQHF. The CDR3 nucleotides read TGTGCCAGCAGTCGCGAAAATAAAGGGAGATCTCAGCCCCAGCATTTT.

This clonotype was recorded at least ten times. The genes are TRBV5-1 and TRBJ1-4; 8 bases align to TRBD1. With V trimmed by 3 bases and J by 8 bases, 6 bases remained unmatched. The CDR3 sequence is 14 residues long. Germline CDR1 is SGHRS and CDR2 is YFSETQ. CDR3 in DNA: TGCGCCAGCAGCTCCGGACAGGGAAACGAAAAACTGTTTTTT. This translates into CASSSGQGNEKLFF.

This clonotype was found a few times. The J gene is TRBJ2-5, the V gene TRBV6-5, with 8 bases lining up with TRBD2. Near its end, the DNA agrees better with TRBJ2-1, so the J call may be wrong. CDR3 size: 14 residues. Germline V gives CDR1 MNHEY, CDR2 SVGAGI. This chain's CDR3 is CASSSGLGTNEQFF. CDR3 DNA sequence: TGTGCCAGCAGTTCGGGACTAGGGACAAATGAGCAGTTCTTC.

A word on this clonotype: No conserved phenylalanine or tryptophan ends this CDR3, so it is likely a read error. V gene TRBV7-2 combines with J gene TRBJ2-7; D not certain. The assigned J gene may be wrong: the sequence end matches TRBJ2-1 better. The CDR3 is 15 amino acids. The V gene's germline CDR1 is SGHTA and CDR2 FQGNSA. The CDR3 loop reads CASSLEALSYNEQFL. In DNA form, the CDR3 reads TGTGCCAGCAGCTTAGAGGCTCTCTCCTACAATGAGCAGTTCCTC.

The rearrangement joins TRBV20-1 to TRBJ1-2, with D unclear. Trimming removed 1 base from V and 7 bases from J, with 19 bases in between. The CDR3 totals 15 residues. Per germline, CDR1 DFQATT and CDR2 SNEGSKA (reference sequence). The CDR3 DNA is TGCAGTGCTAGAGGTCTCCGGGAGGGAGCTAGTGGCTACACCTTC. The encoded protein is CSARGLREGASGYTF.